The 31 T cell receptor beta chains below were found in one sample sequenced in a study of blood T cell repertoires in COVID-19. Sequenced by immunoSEQ multiplex PCR; TCRdb stores in-frame clones only, minus some. The sample consists of around 250,000 clones, around 90% of them appearing once. Sequencing input: PBMCs or T cells enriched from blood (not recorded which). All receptors derive from a human donor in a cohort exposed to, infected with or recovered from COVID-19 (not recorded which). The donor label of this sample is uncertain.

The CDR3 DNA reads as TGTGCCAGCAGCTTGTATGGGGCCCACGAGCAGTACTTC. This encodes CASSLYGAHEQYF. The chain joins TRBV5-5 to TRBJ2-7, with D possibly matching TRBD1 (5 bases). Trimming stripped 1 base from V and 5 bases from J, with 10 bases between. Germline CDR1 SGHKS, CDR2 YYEKEE (reference sequence). The CDR3 covers 13 residues.

The chain combines TRBV18 with TRBJ2-2; 12 bases are a match to TRBD1. Trimming took 3 bases from V and 0 from J; bases not matched to a gene: 5. CDR3 length: 18 residues. Germline CDR1 is KGHSH and CDR2 is LQKENI. The DNA of the CDR3 is TGTGCCAGCTCACCGACCGGGACAGGGGGCCCGAACACCGGGGAGCTGTTTTTT. Residues: CASSPTGTGGPNTGELFF.

CDR3 bases: TGTGCCAGCAGGGCTGACAGTTACACAGATACGCAGTATTTT. Protein: CASRADSYTDTQYF. The chain links TRBV2 to TRBJ2-3, with D possibly being TRBD1 (5 bases). Trimming left V 6 bases short and J 2 bases short, with 12 bases between. The CDR3 extends over 14 amino acids. Germline V CDR1 and CDR2: SNHLY, FYNNEI.

The chain recombines TRBV11-2 with TRBJ1-4, with D perhaps matching TRBD1 (6 bases). V was shortened by 3 bases and J by 7 bases, with 15 bases between the two germline ends. Germline values: CDR1 SGHAT, CDR2 FQNNGV. The CDR3 has 15 residues. The CDR3 DNA reads TGTGCCAGCAGCTTGAGCGGGACATTGCGTGAAAAACTGTTTTTT. It is translated as CASSLSGTLREKLFF.

The V call is TRBV29-1, the J call TRBJ1-1; D perhaps matches TRBD1 (6 bases). The CDR3 has 13 amino acids. Between the trimmed V and J ends, which lost 2 bases and 4 bases, there was a span of 11 bases. Germline values: CDR1 SQVTM, CDR2 ANQGSEA. CDR3 in amino acids: CSVESARGTEAFF. The CDR3 coding sequence is TGCAGCGTTGAAAGCGCCAGGGGCACTGAAGCTTTCTTT. Supplemented by reference TRBV29-1 and TRBJ1-1, the full variable domain reads SAVISQKPSRDICQRGTSLTIQCQVDSQVTMMFWYRQQPGQSLTLIATANQGSEATYESGFVIDKFPISRPNLTFSTLTVSNMSPEDSSIYLCSVESARGTEAFFGQGTRLTVV.

The chain combines TRBV4-3 with TRBJ1-1; TRBD1 matches 10 bases. With 3 bases clipped from V and 4 bases from J, the junction kept 2 bases outside the gene matches. The length of the CDR3 is 14 residues. Germline loops: CDR1 LGHNA, CDR2 YSLEER. Here the CDR3 reads CASSQGQGSTEAFF. The DNA for the CDR3 is TGCGCCAGCAGCCAGGGACAGGGGAGCACTGAAGCTTTCTTT.

V is TRBV6-5 and J is TRBJ1-2, with TRBD1 identical over 8 bases. Germline CDR1 reads MNHEY; CDR2 reads SVGAGI. The CDR3 sequence is 15 residues long. With 1 base clipped from V and 4 bases from J, the junction kept 5 bases outside the gene matches. The CDR3 is CASSYWKQGGYGYTF. Here the CDR3 DNA reads TGTGCCAGCAGTTACTGGAAACAGGGGGGCTATGGCTACACCTTC.

The chain is built from TRBV6-5 and TRBJ1-5; weak D call: TRBD1 (6 bases). V gave up 5 bases and J gave up 6 bases, with 14 bases separating them. CDR1 and CDR2 from the germline V gene are MNHEY and SVGAGI. The CDR3 extends over 14 amino acids. The CDR3 region has the DNA TGTGCCAGCAGTCCACGGGGGGGGCTTCAGCCCCAGCATTTT. It translates to CASSPRGGLQPQHF.

The chain recombines TRBV7-2 with TRBJ1-5, with D unclear. The germline CDR1 and CDR2 sequences are SGHTA and FQGNSA. The CDR3 runs to 15 residues. V was cut by 5 bases and J by 1 base, with 12 bases left in between. The CDR3 here is CASSQWGASNQPQHF. For the CDR3, the DNA is TGTGCCAGCAGCCAATGGGGAGCCAGCAATCAGCCCCAGCATTTT.

The chain joins TRBV28 to TRBJ2-7; 13 nucleotides line up with TRBD2. The CDR3 spans 15 residues. The germline V gene has CDR1 MDHEN and CDR2 SYDVKM. Trimming cost V 5 bases and J 3 bases; bases outside gene matches: 4. Here the CDR3 reads CASSQRTSGGYEQYF. CDR3 DNA sequence: TGTGCCAGCAGTCAACGGACTAGCGGGGGCTACGAGCAGTACTTC.

The chain is built from TRBV6-5 and TRBJ1-2, with D tentatively TRBD1 (5 bases). The CDR3 is made up of 13 amino acids. V was trimmed by 9 bases and J by 4 bases, leaving 15 bases between them. CDR1 is MNHEY, CDR2 SVGAGI, per germline. The chain's CDR3 is CASAGLPPYGYTF. In nucleotides, the CDR3 is TGTGCCAGTGCGGGACTGCCGCCCTATGGCTACACCTTC.

This clone was observed a handful of times. The chain joins TRBV6-2 or TRBV6-3 to TRBJ2-7; 7 bases are shared with TRBD1. Germline V gives CDR1 MNHEY, CDR2 SVGEGT. V gave up 3 bases and J gave up 3 bases; unmatched junction bases: 11. The CDR3 spans 16 residues. CDR3 protein: CASSYHLGTANYEQYF. The CDR3 DNA reads as TGTGCCAGCAGTTATCATCTTGGGACAGCAAACTACGAGCAGTACTTC.

This clone was observed a single time. V usage is TRBV7-2 and J usage is TRBJ2-3; 7 nucleotides agree with TRBD2. The CDR3 has 17 residues. The trim removed 6 bases at V and 4 bases at J, leaving 16 bases unmatched. CDR1 is SGHTA, CDR2 FQGNSA, per germline. The CDR3 nucleotides read TGTGCCAGCAGTTCACCCCCGGGACTACCCGACCCAGATACGCAGTATTTT. Amino acid sequence: CASSSPPGLPDPDTQYF.

The V gene is TRBV24-1, the J gene TRBJ1-1, with 9 bases identical to TRBD1. The germline V gene has CDR1 KGHDR and CDR2 SFDVKD. The CDR3 has 12 residues. V lost 7 bases, J lost 8 bases, and 4 bases stayed unmatched. CDR3 nucleotides: TGTGCCACCAGGGGACAGGGAGAGGAAGCTTTCTTT. Encoded protein: CATRGQGEEAFF.

The V call is TRBV6-5, the J call TRBJ2-1; 9 nucleotides line up with TRBD1. The germline V gene encodes CDR1 MNHEY and CDR2 SVGAGI. This CDR3 region has 15 residues. Germline trimming cut 6 bases from V and 7 bases from J; bases unmatched to any gene: 10. The CDR3 sequence is CASRTRDRVGNEQFF. In DNA, the CDR3 is TGTGCCAGCAGAACCCGGGACAGGGTCGGTAATGAGCAGTTCTTC.

This clone was seen a handful of times. This chain joins TRBV9 and TRBJ2-1; 9 bases align to TRBD2. The CDR3 is 15 residues long. With 3 bases clipped from V and 5 bases from J, the junction kept 6 bases outside the gene matches. In germline, CDR1 is SGDLS, CDR2 YYNGEE. The CDR3, as DNA: TGTGCCAGCAGCGAATTCAGCGGGGGGAACAATGAGCAGTTCTTC. Its protein product is CASSEFSGGNNEQFF.

The V gene is TRBV19, the J gene TRBJ1-1; TRBD1 is a possible D gene (5 bases). Germline V gene lookup returns CDR1 LNHDA and CDR2 SQIVND (reference sequence). V lost 4 bases, J lost 0 bases, and 9 bases lay in between. The CDR3 consists of 14 residues. CDR3 protein: CASSTLQVNTEAFF. The CDR3 DNA follows: TGTGCCAGTAGTACCCTACAGGTGAACACTGAAGCTTTCTTT.

The chain employs TRBV5-1 and TRBJ1-1, with D hard to call. The V and J ends lost 0 bases and 10 bases respectively, with 13 bases between them. The germline V gene encodes CDR1 SGHRS and CDR2 YFSETQ. The CDR3 spans 13 residues. This CDR3 reads CASSLGTGMSAFF. CDR3 in DNA: TGCGCCAGCAGCTTGGGGACCGGGATGTCAGCTTTCTTT.

The rearrangement uses TRBV5-1 and TRBJ1-1; D ambiguous. V lost 2 bases and J 9 bases, leaving 11 bases between the germline ends. The CDR3 runs to 12 residues. The germline CDR1 and CDR2 sequences are SGHRS and YFSETQ. CDR3 in amino acids: CASSLNEEKAFF. CDR3 nucleotides: TGCGCCAGCAGCTTAAACGAAGAGAAAGCTTTCTTT.

This chain joins TRBV11-2 and TRBJ2-2; tentatively, D is TRBD1 (5 bases). The germline V gene has CDR1 SGHAT and CDR2 FQNNGV. The CDR3 is 14 residues long. The ends were cut back, 3 bases at V and 6 bases at J, with 11 bases in the middle. CDR3 residues: CASSFSGSAGELFF. In DNA form, the CDR3 reads TGTGCCAGCAGCTTTTCAGGGTCGGCCGGGGAGCTGTTTTTT.

The gene calls are TRBV7-9 and TRBJ2-1, with 9 bases fitting TRBD1. Germline V CDR1 and CDR2: SEHNR, FQNEAQ (reference sequence). The CDR3 covers 16 residues. V shed 3 bases, J shed 4 bases, and the junction held 7 bases outside the gene matches. The CDR3 is CASSLSFGTGYNEQFF. CDR3 nucleotide sequence: TGTGCCAGCAGCTTGTCGTTTGGGACAGGGTACAATGAGCAGTTCTTC. The full variable domain, rest sourced from reference TRBV7-9 and TRBJ2-1, is DTGVSQNPRHKITKRGQNVTFRCDPISEHNRLYWYRQTLGQGPEFLTYFQNEAQLEKSRLLSDRFSAERPKGSFSTLEIQRTEQGDSAMYLCASSLSFGTGYNEQFFGPGTRLTVL.

V gene TRBV2 combines with J gene TRBJ2-3, with TRBD2 identical over 14 bases. CDR3 length equals 18 residues. Trimming removed 6 bases from V and 1 base from J; junction bases left unmatched: 9. Germline V gives CDR1 SNHLY, CDR2 FYNNEI. The CDR3, as DNA: TGTGCCAGCAGCGCAACTGCGGGACTAGCGGGGGGCACAGATACGCAGTATTTT. It encodes CASSATAGLAGGTDTQYF.

The chain recombines TRBV12-3 or TRBV12-4 with TRBJ1-1; TRBD1 matches 12 bases. The CDR3 is 13 amino acids. The V and J ends lost 3 bases and 8 bases, in that order; junction bases with no gene match: 1. CDR3 region: CASSLGTGGEAFF. The DNA of the CDR3 is TGTGCCAGCAGTTTGGGGACAGGGGGCGAAGCTTTCTTT.

V usage is TRBV9 and J usage is TRBJ1-1; 8 positions match TRBD1. CDR3 length: 14 residues. Trimming took 4 bases from V and 3 from J; bases not matched to a gene: 5. In germline, CDR1 is SGDLS, CDR2 YYNGEE. The CDR3 region has the DNA TGTGCCAGCAGCATGCTGACAGGGGACACTGAAGCTTTCTTT. It yields the protein CASSMLTGDTEAFF. The complete variable domain, with remaining parts taken from reference TRBV9 and TRBJ1-1, reads DSGVTQTPKHLITATGQRVTLRCSPRSGDLSVYWYQQSLDQGLQFLIQYYNGEERAKGNILERFSAQQFPDLHSELNLSSLELGDSALYFCASSMLTGDTEAFFGQGTRLTVV.

V is TRBV4-1 and J is TRBJ1-3; D unresolved. V dropped 2 bases and J dropped 4 bases, with 27 bases sitting between them. CDR1 and CDR2 from the germline V gene are MGHRA and YSYEKL. The CDR3 runs 20 residues. DNA for the CDR3: TGCGCCAGCAGCCAATGGTACAAGGACCGTACCAGGAGGCCCGGAAACACCATATATTTT. It specifies CASSQWYKDRTRRPGNTIYF.

This chain connects TRBV3-1 (or the pseudogene TRBV3-2) to TRBJ1-6; 7 positions match TRBD1. Germline V lookup: CDR1 LGHDT, CDR2 YNNKEL (reference sequence). Unmatched junction bases numbered 8, after V lost 6 bases and J lost 9 bases. This CDR3 contains 14 residues. CDR3 residues: CASRQTGPLSPLHF. DNA of the CDR3: TGTGCCAGCAGGCAGACAGGGCCCCTTTCACCCCTCCACTTT.

This chain links TRBV24-1 with TRBJ2-2; 7 nucleotides line up with TRBD1. The CDR3 loop spans 16 amino acids. The germline CDR1 and CDR2 sequences are KGHDR and SFDVKD. With V trimmed by 3 bases and J by 5 bases, 8 bases remained unmatched. DNA for the CDR3: TGTGCCACCAGTGATAGGGCAGGGGGTCAAACCGGGGAGCTGTTTTTT. Translating gives CATSDRAGGQTGELFF.

The chain couples TRBV12-3 or TRBV12-4 to TRBJ2-3; D remains ambiguous. Trimming shortened V by 5 bases and J by 5 bases, and 11 bases separated the two germline ends. The CDR3 totals 13 residues. CDR3 nucleotides: TGTGCCAGCAGTCTGGCCACCATAGATACGCAGTATTTT. Translated: CASSLATIDTQYF.

This clone was observed a single time. The J gene is TRBJ2-6, the V gene TRBV2, with no clear D. This CDR3 is 14 amino acids long. Germline V lookup: CDR1 SNHLY, CDR2 FYNNEI. Trimming pared 9 bases from V and 4 bases from J, leaving 13 bases between. The CDR3 spells CARSSDTGANVLTF. The CDR3 DNA reads as TGTGCCAGATCAAGTGATACAGGGGCCAACGTCCTGACTTTC. The full variable domain, with the rest looked up from reference TRBV2 and TRBJ2-6, is EPEVTQTPSHQVTQMGQEVILRCVPISNHLYFYWYRQILGQKVEFLVSFYNNEISEKSEIFDDQFSVERPDGSNFTLKIRSTKLEDSAMYFCARSSDTGANVLTFGAGSRLTVL.

The rearrangement links TRBV7-2 to TRBJ1-4, with D possibly matching TRBD1 (6 bases). CDR1 SGHTA and CDR2 FQGNSA come from the germline V gene. Trimming stripped 3 bases from V and 3 bases from J, with 17 bases between. CDR3 length: 17 residues. The CDR3 is CASSFFGQTRANEKLFF. The CDR3 bases are TGTGCCAGCAGCTTCTTTGGACAGACCCGGGCTAATGAAAAACTGTTTTTT.

The V gene is TRBV5-4, the J gene TRBJ1-2; 7 bases match TRBD1. V lost 2 bases to trimming and J lost 4 bases; unmatched junction nucleotides: 2. The CDR3 is made up of 13 amino acids. Looked up from germline, CDR1 is SGHNT and CDR2 is YYREEE (reference sequence). Here the CDR3 reads CASSLDRAYGYTF. In DNA form, the CDR3 reads TGTGCCAGCAGCTTAGACAGGGCCTATGGCTACACCTTC.